A selection of T cell receptor beta chains follows, all from one sample in a study of T-cell reconstitution after alpha-beta-depleted transplantation in children. Via MiXCR, TCRdb re-called the PCR reads, giving one row per CDR3 protein. The sample carries under 250,000 distinct CDR3 sequences, more than 20% recorded once. The starting material was PBMCs, mostly from graft donor cells, obtained 360 days after TCRalphabeta/CD19-depleted stem cell transplant. These receptors came from a female patient aged 2-9 years who had a stem cell transplant for congenital amegakaryocytic thrombocytopenia, so the T cells may come from the graft donor. The conserved cysteine and the conserved F or W are not part of the CDR3 here.

SASVGPGAQH	TRBV20-1	TRBJ1-5
PIWEGSHYNEQF	TRBV29-1	TRBJ2-1
ASSQFGGRNTEAF	TRBV14	TRBJ1-1
ASSQGGAKRLNTEAF	TRBV4-1	TRBJ1-1
ASSLVRQSSYNEQF	TRBV5-1	TRBJ2-1
ASSDLTGGNTEAF	TRBV6-1	TRBJ1-1
ASRPTGANVLT	TRBV12-3/TRBV12-4	TRBJ2-6
ASSRDRGYNEQF	TRBV5-1	TRBJ2-1
ASSLGTSGDGELF	TRBV11-1	TRBJ2-2
ASSLTSGSTNEQF	TRBV4-1	TRBJ2-1
ASSLGGTSGRISYNEQF	TRBV5-1	TRBJ2-1
ASSVGQSSTDTQY	TRBV11-2	TRBJ2-3
ASSLRGGYTGELF	TRBV7-8	TRBJ2-2
ASSQTTLMNTEAF	TRBV4-1	TRBJ1-1
ASSYSSANYGYT	TRBV6-5	TRBJ1-2
ASGAAQETQY	TRBV9	TRBJ2-5
ASSGTPSYEQY	TRBV5-1	TRBJ2-7
STGQISYNEQF	TRBV29-1	TRBJ2-1
SVEDPRGVQETQY	TRBV29-1	TRBJ2-5
ASSILSGPYNEQF	TRBV19	TRBJ2-1
SAIDSFDTDTQY	TRBV20-1	TRBJ2-3
ATSRDRLVTEAF	TRBV15	TRBJ1-1
ASSWGRSRAGGYT	TRBV12-3/TRBV12-4	TRBJ1-2
ASSAQIGLGVNEQF	TRBV7-6	TRBJ2-1
ASSLAGLRADEQF	TRBV3-1	TRBJ2-1
GSSRSSGTGLGEQY	TRBV4-2	TRBJ2-7
ASSLESSHNTGELF	TRBV5-1	TRBJ2-2
ASSQDGRDDNEQF	TRBV14	TRBJ2-1
ASSRGGNTDTQY	TRBV5-4	TRBJ2-3
ASSLDADEQF	TRBV5-1	TRBJ2-1
ASSPLAGDSNTQY	TRBV5-1	TRBJ2-3
ASSVGGGPYNEQF	TRBV9	TRBJ2-1
SARHGPGPEAF	TRBV20-1	TRBJ1-1
ASSDSEAF	TRBV28	TRBJ1-1
ASSQVTRNEQF	TRBV4-2	TRBJ2-1
ASSPRLGGTGELF	TRBV4-3	TRBJ2-2
ASSQMTSGGVHEQF	TRBV6-4	TRBJ2-1
ASALVERGGTDTQY	TRBV12-3/TRBV12-4	TRBJ2-3
RAGTGTGELF	TRBV29-1	TRBJ2-2